This T cell receptor beta chain was sequenced in a study of T cells in localized non-small cell lung cancer. Points from the study as a whole: A single tumor region was sequenced, leaving heterogeneity possible. A denser population of T cells in blood accompanied longer overall survival. Adjacent lung exhibited a median of 57 among the 100 most abundant tumor clones. Maximal T cell clonality occurred in uninvolved adjacent lung, with tumor ranking below it.

Comments on this clone: Antigen: not known.

TCRdb keeps only in-frame clones here, not all; method: immunoSEQ multiplex PCR. The profile covers roughly 38,000 clones, with more than 75% appearing a single time and 3% to 4.5% taken by the ten largest. Here the sequenced sample was peripheral blood, taken before any cancer treatment. This clonotype originated in a man aged 18-55 years with stage I lung adenocarcinoma.

In nucleotides, the CDR3 is TGTGCCATCAGTGAGTCGACTGGGGCCTATGGCTACACCTTC. Its protein is CAISESTGAYGYTF. The chain uses TRBV10-3 and TRBJ1-2, with D possibly TRBD1 on 5 matching bases. In germline, CDR1 is ENHRY, CDR2 SYGVKD. Trimming removed 0 bases at V and 4 bases at J, with 9 bases between. The CDR3 spans 14 residues.